The rows below give T cell receptor beta chains drawn from one sample of a study of CD8 T cells in Susac syndrome. One entry per CDR3 protein results from TCRdb running MiXCR on the immunoSEQ multiplex PCR reads. The sample has around 150,000 distinct CDR3 sequences, approximately 94% seen once. The sequenced sample consisted of CD4+ T cells from PBMCs. The receptors stem from a human donor with Susac syndrome. Each CDR3 is given with its conserved first and last residue. D genes are given only for firm matches. Clone sizes are given selectively: once, few, many, or a class where the clone is expanded.

size: once
J: TRBJ2-5
D: -
V: TRBV29-1
DNA: TGCAGCGTCGCCTACACTAGCCGAGAGACCCAGTACTTC
CDR3: CSVAYTSRETQYF

size: -
J: TRBJ1-5
D: -
V: TRBV21-1
DNA: TGTGCCAGTCAAAGACAGGTTAGCAATCAGCCCCAGCATTTT
CDR3: CASQRQVSNQPQHF

size: -
J: TRBJ2-7
D: TRBD2
V: TRBV27
DNA: TGTGCCAGCAGTTTAGATGGTAGCGGGAGCTACGAGCAGTACTTC
CDR3: CASSLDGSGSYEQYF

size: -
J: TRBJ2-3
D: TRBD1
V: TRBV29-1
DNA: TGCAGCGTTGAAGGCGGACAGGGGTCTAGGGCAGATACGCAGTATTTT
CDR3: CSVEGGQGSRADTQYF

size: -
J: TRBJ2-7
D: -
V: TRBV20-1
DNA: TGCAGTGCTAGCTCCTTCTACGAGCAGTACTTC
CDR3: CSASSFYEQYF

size: -
J: TRBJ2-1
D: -
V: TRBV5-1
DNA: TGCGCCAGCAGCTTGGTCAGGGGGGACAATTTCTTC
CDR3: CASSLVRGDNFF

size: -
J: TRBJ1-1
D: -
V: TRBV29-1
DNA: TGCAGCGTCTCGGGACGGATGAACACTGAAGCTTTCTTT
CDR3: CSVSGRMNTEAFF

size: -
J: TRBJ1-6
D: -
V: TRBV9
DNA: TGTGCCAGCAGCGTAGACAGGGACGGCTTGGGTTCACCCCTCCACTTT
CDR3: CASSVDRDGLGSPLHF

size: -
J: TRBJ1-4
D: -
V: TRBV7-2
DNA: TGTGCCAGCAGCTTAGGGCGGCTTAATGAAAAACTGTTTTTT
CDR3: CASSLGRLNEKLFF

size: -
J: TRBJ2-1
D: TRBD2
V: TRBV7-9
DNA: TGTGCCAGCAGCCCGGGACTAGCGGGGGTTTACAATGAGCAGTTCTTC
CDR3: CASSPGLAGVYNEQFF

size: -
J: TRBJ2-1
D: -
V: TRBV4-1
DNA: TGCGCCAGCAGCCAACCCAGACTAGTCAGAGGGCGCAATGAGCAGTTCTTC
CDR3: CASSQPRLVRGRNEQFF

size: -
J: TRBJ1-6
D: TRBD1
V: TRBV3-1
DNA: TGTGCCAGCGGGCCAGGGGGAGATAATTCACCCCTCCACTTT
CDR3: CASGPGGDNSPLHF

size: -
J: TRBJ2-7
D: -
V: TRBV6-6
DNA: TGTGCCAGCAGTTACCCTCAGCGGAGCAACTTCTACGAGCAGTACTTC
CDR3: CASSYPQRSNFYEQYF

size: -
J: TRBJ2-1
D: -
V: TRBV4-1
DNA: TGCGCCAGCAGCCGCATTCGGGGCGGCAATGAGCAGTTCTTC
CDR3: CASSRIRGGNEQFF

size: -
J: TRBJ2-1
D: TRBD2
V: TRBV13
DNA: TGTGCCAGCAGCTTAGAGGGGCCGGGACTAGGCTTCCACAATGAGCAGTTCTTC
CDR3: CASSLEGPGLGFHNEQFF

size: -
J: TRBJ1-4
D: -
V: TRBV2
DNA: TGTGCCAGCAGACCCTGGGGACTAGGCGGCGAAAAACTGTTTTTT
CDR3: CASRPWGLGGEKLFF

size: -
J: TRBJ1-2
D: TRBD1
V: TRBV27
DNA: TGTGCCAGCAGTTTTTTGGACAGGGGAAATGGCTACACCTTC
CDR3: CASSFLDRGNGYTF

size: -
J: TRBJ2-2
D: -
V: TRBV29-1
DNA: TGCAGCATGACACAGAACACCGGGGAGCTGTTTTTT
CDR3: CSMTQNTGELFF

size: -
J: TRBJ1-6
D: -
V: TRBV19
DNA: TGTGCCAGTAGTATGGACGGCGGGGTTGGGGCAGCCCTCCACTTT
CDR3: CASSMDGGVGAALHF

size: -
J: TRBJ2-1
D: -
V: TRBV5-4
DNA: TGTGCCAGCAGAACGGACTGGCTATACAATGAGCAGTTCTTC
CDR3: CASRTDWLYNEQFF

size: -
J: TRBJ2-7
D: -
V: TRBV2
DNA: TGTGCCAGCACCGCCCGGGACCCTCCCTACGAGCAGTACTTC
CDR3: CASTARDPPYEQYF

size: once
J: TRBJ2-3
D: -
V: TRBV15
DNA: TGTGCCACCAGCAGAGACCCGACAGGCAAAAGGAATACGCAGTATTTT
CDR3: CATSRDPTGKRNTQYF

size: -
J: TRBJ1-5
D: -
V: TRBV28
DNA: TGTGCCAGCAGTACAGGAACGGGAATTCAGCCCCAGCATTTT
CDR3: CASSTGTGIQPQHF

size: -
J: TRBJ2-2
D: -
V: TRBV5-1
DNA: TGCGCCAGCAGCTTAGGTCCGACGGGGGATTCCGGGGAGCTGTTTTTT
CDR3: CASSLGPTGDSGELFF

size: -
J: TRBJ2-4
D: -
V: TRBV4-1
DNA: TGCGCCAGCAGCCTACAAGACAGGGAGGAGAACATTCAGTACTTC
CDR3: CASSLQDREENIQYF

size: -
J: TRBJ2-2
D: -
V: TRBV2
DNA: TGTGCCAGCAGTGAAGAAGACGGGGAGCTGTTTTTT
CDR3: CASSEEDGELFF

size: -
J: TRBJ2-7
D: -
V: TRBV5-1
DNA: TGCGCCAGCAGCTTTATAGGAGACTACGAGCAGTACTTC
CDR3: CASSFIGDYEQYF

size: -
J: TRBJ2-5
D: -
V: TRBV12-3/TRBV12-4
DNA: TGTGCCAGCAGAGCGACCGCCCAAGAGACCCAGTACTTC
CDR3: CASRATAQETQYF

size: once
J: TRBJ2-5
D: -
V: TRBV5-1
DNA: TGCGCCAGCACCATGAGAACCTTCGGACGGGTGGGAGAGACCCAGTACTTC
CDR3: CASTMRTFGRVGETQYF

size: -
J: TRBJ1-4
D: -
V: TRBV29-1
DNA: TGCAGCGTGGGTTTCAAGGCGGCTAATGAAAAACTGTTTTTT
CDR3: CSVGFKAANEKLFF

size: -
J: TRBJ2-2
D: TRBD2
V: TRBV5-1
DNA: TGCGCCAGCAGCCCTAGCGGGGCGAGGAACACCGGGGAGCTGTTTTTT
CDR3: CASSPSGARNTGELFF

size: few
J: TRBJ1-1
D: TRBD1
V: TRBV5-4
DNA: TGTGCCAGCAGCTTGTTCGGACAGGGCGGGAACACTGAAGCTTTCTTT
CDR3: CASSLFGQGGNTEAFF

size: -
J: TRBJ1-2
D: -
V: TRBV6-5
DNA: TGTGCCACCAGCGCGGGGGGGTATGGCTACACCTTC
CDR3: CATSAGGYGYTF

size: -
J: TRBJ2-6
D: -
V: TRBV12-3/TRBV12-4
DNA: TGTGCCAGCAGTTTAATGGGGGTGCTGGCCAACGTCCTGACTTTC
CDR3: CASSLMGVLANVLTF

size: -
J: TRBJ1-1
D: -
V: TRBV20-1
DNA: TGCAGTGCTAGATTAGAGGGTGTGAACACTGAAGCTTTCTTT
CDR3: CSARLEGVNTEAFF

size: -
J: TRBJ1-4
D: -
V: TRBV9
DNA: TGTGCCAGCAGCGTATCCTGGGGCGCGGCTAATGAAAAACTGTTTTTT
CDR3: CASSVSWGAANEKLFF

size: -
J: TRBJ1-6
D: -
V: TRBV7-9
DNA: TGTGCCAGCAGTAAAGGACAGACGAATTCACCCCTCCACTTT
CDR3: CASSKGQTNSPLHF

size: -
J: TRBJ2-7
D: -
V: TRBV14
DNA: TGTGCCAGCAGCCAAGATCTGAGCTACGAGCAGTACTTC
CDR3: CASSQDLSYEQYF

size: -
J: TRBJ2-5
D: -
V: TRBV29-1
DNA: TGCAGCACGAACGGGAAGGCGGGACCTAATCAAGAGACCCAGTACTTC
CDR3: CSTNGKAGPNQETQYF

size: -
J: TRBJ2-3
D: TRBD2
V: TRBV6-4
DNA: TGTGCCAGCAGTGACTCGACCAGCGGGAGTGATACGCAGTATTTT
CDR3: CASSDSTSGSDTQYF

size: once
J: TRBJ2-1
D: -
V: TRBV7-3
DNA: TGTGCCAGCAGCCCAGGGGAAAGAACCTACAATGAGCAGTTCTTC
CDR3: CASSPGERTYNEQFF

size: -
J: TRBJ2-1
D: TRBD1
V: TRBV29-1
DNA: TGCAGCGTTGGGGACAGACTCTACAATGAGCAGTTCTTC
CDR3: CSVGDRLYNEQFF

size: -
J: TRBJ2-5
D: TRBD1
V: TRBV29-1
DNA: TGCAGCGTTTCAGAGGGGGCTCCGGAGGAGACCCAGTACTTC
CDR3: CSVSEGAPEETQYF

size: -
J: TRBJ1-1
D: -
V: TRBV3-1
DNA: TGTGCCAGCAGCCACGGGGTAAACACTGAAGCTTTCTTT
CDR3: CASSHGVNTEAFF